Shown below are 4 T cell receptor beta chains from a single sample sequenced in a study of T cell clonotyping in hematopoietic cell transplantation. Sequencing used immunoSEQ multiplex PCR; TCRdb keeps in-frame clones, though not all of them. Among under 7,500 clones listed, 77% were seen once. Sequencing used PBMCs, obtained 100 days after allogeneic stem cell transplant. Receptors originate from a male patient in his 50s who had an allogeneic stem cell transplant from an unrelated donor, so the T cells may come from the graft donor. Some clones in this sample may be carry-over from other donors' samples.

The chain carries TRBV29-1 and TRBJ1-6, with 7 bases that match TRBD1. Germline trimming cut 6 bases from V and 3 bases from J; bases unmatched to any gene: 14. Germline CDR1 SQVTM, CDR2 ANQGSEA. The CDR3 contains 17 residues. CDR3 DNA sequence: TGCAGCGTAGATGAGCCTGGACAGGCGGACTATAATTCACCCCTCCACTTT. This codes for CSVDEPGQADYNSPLHF. Filled out from reference TRBV29-1 and TRBJ1-6, the complete variable domain reads SAVISQKPSRDICQRGTSLTIQCQVDSQVTMMFWYRQQPGQSLTLIATANQGSEATYESGFVIDKFPISRPNLTFSTLTVSNMSPEDSSIYLCSVDEPGQADYNSPLHFGNGTRLTVT.

The chain is built from TRBV19 and TRBJ2-5, with 8 bases matching TRBD1. V lost 3 bases to trimming and J lost 2 bases; unmatched junction nucleotides: 5. CDR1 is LNHDA and CDR2 is SQIVND in the germline V gene (reference sequence). The CDR3 contains 15 residues. CDR3 protein: CASSIGWDRQETQYF. The CDR3 region has the DNA TGTGCCAGTAGTATCGGCTGGGACAGGCAAGAGACCCAGTACTTC.

The chain joins TRBV6-1 to TRBJ2-7; D may be TRBD1 (6 bases). Germline loops: CDR1 MNHNS, CDR2 SASEGT. This CDR3 is built from 14 residues. V was shortened by 6 bases and J by 2 bases, with 14 bases between the two germline ends. CDR3 protein: CASRKGVAPYEQYF. In DNA, the CDR3 is TGTGCCAGCAGAAAGGGGGTCGCTCCCTACGAGCAGTACTTC.

The chain couples TRBV6-1 to TRBJ1-2; D unresolved. The CDR3 loop spans 14 amino acids. Germline assignment: CDR1 MNHNS and CDR2 SASEGT. Deletions cut 0 bases from V and 11 bases from J, with 16 bases between. For the CDR3, the DNA is TGTGCCAGCAGTGAAGCTAAAGCCCTAACTGGGTACACCTTC. Translated: CASSEAKALTGYTF.